Shown below are 23 T cell receptor beta chains from a single sample sequenced in a study of cytomegalovirus exposure and HLA in healthy donors. Vbeta (60) and Jbeta (13) primers were used in the PCR. The protocol was immunoSEQ multiplex PCR, while the TCRdb copy is restricted to in-frame clones and leaves out a portion. The sample lists approximately 170,000 clones, approximately 75% seen once, with roughly 1.6% in the top ten. The sequencing input was PBMCs. The receptors originated from a girl between 10 and 17 years old in good health and CMV-seronegative.

The chain is built from TRBV27 and TRBJ1-1; tentatively, D is TRBD1 (6 bases). CDR3 length: 13 residues. CDR1 is MNHEY, CDR2 SMNVEV, per germline (reference sequence). Trimming shortened V by 3 bases and J by 5 bases, and 10 bases separated the two germline ends. This CDR3 is CASSLWTATEAFF. CDR3 bases: TGTGCCAGCAGTTTGTGGACAGCTACTGAAGCTTTCTTT.

The chain employs TRBV19 and TRBJ1-5; D is perhaps TRBD1 (5 bases). With 2 bases removed from V and 4 bases from J, the gap between germline ends came to 12 bases. This CDR3 is 15 amino acids long. The germline CDR1 and CDR2 sequences are LNHDA and SQIVND (reference sequence). The CDR3 region is CASSISGYGNQPQHF. CDR3 bases: TGTGCCAGTAGTATATCAGGGTACGGGAATCAGCCCCAGCATTTT. The full variable domain, completed using reference TRBV19 and TRBJ1-5, is DGGITQSPKYLFRKEGQNVTLSCEQNLNHDAMYWYRQDPGQGLRLIYYSQIVNDFQKGDIAEGYSVSREKKESFPLTVTSAQKNPTAFYLCASSISGYGNQPQHFGDGTRLSIL.

This chain links TRBV6-1 with TRBJ2-2, with D possibly being TRBD2 (5 bases). V dropped 6 bases and J dropped 3 bases, with 14 bases sitting between them. The CDR3 has 15 residues. CDR1 and CDR2 (germline): MNHNS, SASEGT. The CDR3 sequence: CASRPLGYDTGELFF. The CDR3 bases are TGTGCCAGCAGACCACTAGGGTACGACACCGGGGAGCTGTTTTTT.

This clone was found a few times. CDR3 in amino acids: CASSTSWGRNEKLFF. DNA of the CDR3: TGTGCCAGTAGTACGTCCTGGGGCCGTAATGAAAAACTGTTTTTT. The gene calls are TRBV19 and TRBJ1-4; TRBD1 might be the D (5 bases). The CDR3 spans 15 residues. Trimming took off 4 bases at V and 4 bases at J, with 13 bases between the two ends. Germline CDR1 is LNHDA and CDR2 is SQIVND (reference sequence).

The rearrangement uses TRBV7-8 and TRBJ2-6, with 9 bases fitting TRBD2. Germline V gene sequence: CDR1 SGHVS, CDR2 FQNEAQ. J gave up 2 bases and V 1 base, and 12 bases lay outside the gene matches. The CDR3 loop spans 20 amino acids. The CDR3, as DNA: TGTGCCAGCAGCTTAGTACTAACGGGCGGGGGGGCCCCTGGGGCCAACGTCCTGACTTTC. It translates to CASSLVLTGGGAPGANVLTF.

This sequence joins TRBV4-2 and TRBJ1-3; D is unclear. The germline gives CDR1 LGHNA, CDR2 YNFKEQ. Trimming took off 0 bases at V and 6 bases at J, with 12 bases between the two ends. This CDR3 comprises 15 residues. The CDR3 loop is CASSQDPGKENTIYF. The CDR3 DNA follows: TGTGCCAGCAGCCAAGACCCAGGCAAGGAAAACACCATATATTTT.

As for this clone: In the same sample, other DNA sequences code for this CDR3. This rearrangement joins TRBV6-5 to TRBJ2-7; the match to TRBD1 covers 7 bases. Germline V lookup: CDR1 MNHEY, CDR2 SVGAGI. The CDR3 sequence is 14 residues long. The J segment lost 0 bases and the V segment lost 6 bases, leaving 5 bases of the junction unmatched. The CDR3 nucleotides read TGTGCCAGCAGCTCGACAGGGCGCTCCTACGAGCAGTACTTC. Protein product: CASSSTGRSYEQYF.

The rearrangement links TRBV6-1 to TRBJ2-7; 10 nucleotides align to TRBD2. Germline V gene sequence: CDR1 MNHNS, CDR2 SASEGT. The CDR3 is made up of 15 amino acids. V trimming: 1 base; J trimming: 5 bases; junction bases outside the gene matches: 5. The CDR3, as DNA: TGTGCCAGCAGTGAAGATAGCGGGGGGCCGAACGAGCAGTACTTC. Protein: CASSEDSGGPNEQYF.

The rearrangement joins TRBV5-1 to TRBJ2-1, with 12 positions matching TRBD2. The ends lost 4 bases at V and 2 bases at J; junction bases unmatched: 4. This CDR3 is built from 16 residues. Germline V gene data show CDR1 as SGHRS and CDR2 as YFSETQ. CDR3: CASSTGLAGTYNEQFF. CDR3 sequence (DNA): TGCGCCAGCAGCACCGGACTAGCGGGGACCTACAATGAGCAGTTCTTC.

This sequence joins TRBV28 and TRBJ2-1; 8 bases line up with TRBD2. The CDR3 has 15 amino acids. Germline V gene data show CDR1 as MDHEN and CDR2 as SYDVKM. V dropped 1 base and J dropped 6; count of bases not matched to a gene: 5. The CDR3 region has the DNA TGTGCCAGCAGTTTATTCGGGGGGGGCTCCAATGAGCAGTTCTTC. Amino acid sequence: CASSLFGGGSNEQFF.

This chain joins TRBV5-1 and TRBJ1-1; 9 nucleotides align to TRBD1. Looked up from germline, CDR1 is SGHRS and CDR2 is YFSETQ. The CDR3 has 14 amino acids. With 7 bases clipped from V and 5 bases from J, the junction kept 9 bases outside the gene matches. The DNA of the CDR3 is TGCGCCAGCTCCGGGACAGGGATTTCGACTGAAGCTTTCTTT. It yields the protein CASSGTGISTEAFF.

This rearrangement joins TRBV7-9 to TRBJ2-7; 7 bases match TRBD1. J lost 5 bases, V lost 10 bases, and 11 bases had no gene match. CDR3 length: 13 amino acids. Looked up from germline, CDR1 is SEHNR and CDR2 is FQNEAQ (reference sequence). This chain's CDR3 is CATTPGTEDEQYF. CDR3 nucleotide sequence: TGTGCCACCACACCGGGGACAGAGGACGAGCAGTACTTC.

The CDR3 here is CASSLKGASPESTIYF. The CDR3 DNA follows: TGTGCCAGCAGCTTGAAGGGGGCGAGTCCGGAAAGCACCATATATTTT. The chain links TRBV13 to TRBJ1-3; 7 bases map to TRBD1. Trimming removed 3 bases from V and 9 bases from J; junction bases left unmatched: 14. CDR1 and CDR2 from the germline V gene are PRHDT and FYEKMQ (reference sequence). The CDR3 is made up of 16 amino acids. Full variable domain (missing parts from reference TRBV13 and TRBJ1-3): AAGVIQSPRHLIKEKRETATLKCYPIPRHDTVYWYQQGPGQDPQFLISFYEKMQSDKGSIPDRFSAQQFSDYHSELNMSSLELGDSALYFCASSLKGASPESTIYFGEGSWLTVV.

The gene calls are TRBV6-5 and TRBJ1-1; no definite D call. V was cut by 7 bases and J by 4 bases, with 7 bases left in between. Germline V CDR1 and CDR2: MNHEY, SVGAGI. This CDR3 contains 11 residues. The CDR3 here is CASNIPTEAFF. The CDR3, as DNA: TGTGCCAGCAACATTCCCACTGAAGCTTTCTTT.

This chain links TRBV19 with TRBJ2-7, with 7 bases that match TRBD1. Germline lookup yields CDR1 LNHDA and CDR2 SQIVND (reference sequence). Unmatched junction bases numbered 9, after V lost 6 bases and J lost 4 bases. CDR3 size: 14 residues. CDR3 residues: CASSWAGQVYEQYF. CDR3 DNA: TGTGCCAGTAGCTGGGCCGGACAGGTTTACGAGCAGTACTTC.

The rearrangement links TRBV7-9 to TRBJ1-3; 8 bases line up with TRBD1. This CDR3 is built from 19 residues. CDR1 is SEHNR and CDR2 is FQNEAQ in the germline V gene (reference sequence). With 1 base clipped from V and 1 base from J, the junction kept 12 bases outside the gene matches. The CDR3 sequence is CASSLVFGQGLLSGNTIYF. The CDR3 nucleotides read TGTGCCAGCAGCTTAGTTTTCGGACAGGGTCTGTTGTCTGGAAACACCATATATTTT.

This clone occurred a few times. The chain combines TRBV7-6 with TRBJ2-5; 8 bases are a match to TRBD1. Germline CDR1 is SGHVS and CDR2 is FNYEAQ. The CDR3 is made up of 15 amino acids. Germline trimming cut 1 base from V and 4 bases from J; bases unmatched to any gene: 5. DNA for the CDR3: TGTGCCAGCAGCTTAGTAGGACAGGGTGGAGAGACCCAGTACTTC. It encodes CASSLVGQGGETQYF.

The chain couples TRBV19 to TRBJ1-5; no definite D call. The CDR3 has 16 residues. The germline V gene encodes CDR1 LNHDA and CDR2 SQIVND (reference sequence). V shed 5 bases and J shed 7 bases, with 21 bases lying between them. DNA of the CDR3: TGTGCCAGTAGTCCGTTCGGGGAGGCCGGTTCCCAGCCCCAGCATTTT. It translates to CASSPFGEAGSQPQHF. Using reference TRBV19 and TRBJ1-5 for the parts outside the CDR3, the full variable domain is DGGITQSPKYLFRKEGQNVTLSCEQNLNHDAMYWYRQDPGQGLRLIYYSQIVNDFQKGDIAEGYSVSREKKESFPLTVTSAQKNPTAFYLCASSPFGEAGSQPQHFGDGTRLSIL.

V is TRBV2 and J is TRBJ1-1; 7 bases map to TRBD1. The CDR3 runs to 14 residues. Trimming took 8 bases from V and 4 from J; bases not matched to a gene: 10. In germline, CDR1 is SNHLY, CDR2 FYNNEI. Here the CDR3 reads CASAQGGLGTEAFF. CDR3 nucleotide sequence: TGTGCCAGCGCCCAGGGGGGTCTGGGCACTGAAGCTTTCTTT.

This clone was detected a few times. A read error may produce the germline difference seen at one junction end. This chain uses TRBV10-3 with TRBJ1-1; the match to TRBD1 covers 7 bases. Germline CDR1 reads ENHRY; CDR2 reads SYGVKD. This CDR3 has 15 amino acids. CDR3 region: CAISESGGSNSEAFF. CDR3 DNA sequence: TGTGCCATCAGTGAGTCAGGGGGCAGCAACAGTGAAGCTTTCTTT.

For the CDR3, the DNA is TGCGCCAGCAGCGGAGGGACAGGGAAGGAAAAACTGTTTTTT. It is translated as CASSGGTGKEKLFF. The V and J genes are TRBV5-1 and TRBJ1-4, with TRBD1 matching 9 bases. The CDR3 is 14 amino acids. V lost 4 bases to trimming and J lost 8 bases; unmatched junction nucleotides: 6. The germline V gene has CDR1 SGHRS and CDR2 YFSETQ.

This clone was counted once. The V and J genes are TRBV30 and TRBJ1-2; 8 nucleotides align to TRBD1. CDR1 and CDR2 from the germline V gene are GTSNPN and SVGIG (reference sequence). Trimming at V came to 7 bases and at J to 8 bases, leaving 3 bases not matched to a gene. CDR3 length equals 10 residues. CDR3 coding DNA: TGTGCCTTGACAGGGGACGGCTACACCTTC. Translating gives CALTGDGYTF.

This clone appeared once. V gene TRBV7-6 combines with J gene TRBJ2-7; 10 positions match TRBD1. J gave up 0 bases and V 4 bases, and 12 bases lay outside the gene matches. Germline loops: CDR1 SGHVS, CDR2 FNYEAQ. The CDR3 totals 18 residues. The CDR3 DNA sequence: TGTGCCAGCAGCTCGCTTTTTGACAGGGGGCAATTCTCCTACGAGCAGTACTTC. Amino acid sequence: CASSSLFDRGQFSYEQYF.